This entry lists 6 T cell receptor beta chains sequenced from one sample in a study of blood T cell repertoires in COVID-19. Profiling relied on immunoSEQ multiplex PCR, and the TCRdb table lists in-frame clones only, not all of them. The table has tens of thousands of clones, 60% to 80% seen once. The sequenced material came from peripheral blood. Receptors originate from a human donor in a cohort sampled during active COVID-19.

The rearrangement links TRBV6-5 to TRBJ1-2; D is uncertain. Germline V gives CDR1 MNHEY, CDR2 SVGAGI. The CDR3 consists of 15 residues. V was cut by 7 bases and J by 6 bases, with 21 bases left in between. The CDR3 nucleotides read TGTGCCAGCACCCGGGGAGGGAGGAAGAAACATGGCTACACCTTC. It translates to CASTRGGRKKHGYTF.

The chain has TRBV14 and TRBJ1-1; no clear D gene. V lost 2 bases, J lost 1 base, and 5 bases lay in between. Germline CDR1 reads SGHDN; CDR2 reads FVKESK. This CDR3 is built from 13 residues. The chain's CDR3 is CASSQNKNTEAFF. The CDR3 DNA is TGTGCCAGCAGCCAAAATAAGAACACTGAAGCTTTCTTT.

This chain connects TRBV7-8 to TRBJ2-5, with D unresolved. Germline V lookup: CDR1 SGHVS, CDR2 FQNEAQ. This CDR3 is 12 amino acids long. V lost 5 bases and J lost 7, with 11 bases in between. Written as DNA, the CDR3 is TGTGCCAGCAGCCCCGGTCGAAGGACCCAGTACTTC. Protein sequence: CASSPGRRTQYF. Full variable domain (missing parts from reference TRBV7-8 and TRBJ2-5): GAGVSQSPRYKVAKRGQDVALRCDPISGHVSLFWYQQALGQGPEFLTYFQNEAQLDKSGLPSDRFFAERPEGSVSTLKIQRTQQEDSAVYLCASSPGRRTQYFGPGTRLLVL.

The V gene is TRBV7-3, the J gene TRBJ2-1; tentatively, D is TRBD1 (5 bases). This CDR3 comprises 16 residues. Trimming removed 0 bases from V and 9 bases from J, with 18 bases in between. Germline V gene sequence: CDR1 SGHTA, CDR2 FQGTGA. This chain's CDR3 is CASSLTKPRQQGEQFF. The CDR3, as DNA: TGTGCCAGCAGCTTAACGAAACCGCGCCAGCAGGGTGAGCAGTTCTTC.

This chain joins TRBV19 and TRBJ1-6; 7 positions match TRBD1. Unmatched junction bases numbered 2, after V lost 5 bases and J lost 4 bases. The CDR3 is 14 amino acids. Germline V gene data show CDR1 as LNHDA and CDR2 as SQIVND (reference sequence). The CDR3 region has the DNA TGTGCCAGTAGTTTGACAGGGTATAATTCACCCCTCCACTTT. Translated, it gives CASSLTGYNSPLHF. Variable domain in full (rest from reference TRBV19 and TRBJ1-6): DGGITQSPKYLFRKEGQNVTLSCEQNLNHDAMYWYRQDPGQGLRLIYYSQIVNDFQKGDIAEGYSVSREKKESFPLTVTSAQKNPTAFYLCASSLTGYNSPLHFGNGTRLTVT.

The chain is built from TRBV6-5 and TRBJ2-3; 9 bases agree with TRBD2. Germline values: CDR1 MNHEY, CDR2 SVGAGI. J gave up 0 bases and V 1 base, and 2 bases lay outside the gene matches. The CDR3 covers 16 residues. The CDR3 DNA follows: TGTGCCAGCAGTTACTATAGCGGGGGAAGCACAGATACGCAGTATTTT. Encoded protein: CASSYYSGGSTDTQYF.